Described below is a single T cell receptor (beta chain) sequence and its context. Its antigen is still unknown. This record comes from a study of cytomegalovirus exposure and HLA in healthy donors. Study-level results: Associated with cytomegalovirus, according to the listing, were 150 to 200 TCR beta chains. First-cohort TCR clusters tended to co-occur in the roughly 130 validation repertoires, a later analysis found.

Germline-derived CDR1 and CDR2 are KGHSY and FQNENV. This CDR3 has 15 residues. Trimming at V came to 4 bases and at J to 2 bases, leaving 3 bases not matched to a gene. Using immunoSEQ multiplex PCR, the repertoire was profiled, and TCRdb retains in-frame clones only, with some absent. The sample consists of over 250,000 clones, about 86% of them appearing once. The V gene is TRBV16, the J gene TRBJ2-7; TRBD2 matches 12 bases. This receptor was taken from a woman between 18 and 29 years old in good health and CMV-seronegative. Material: PBMCs. CDR3 sequence: CASSLRTSGAYEQYF. The CDR3 DNA sequence: TGTGCCAGCAGCCTTCGGACTAGCGGGGCCTACGAGCAGTACTTC.